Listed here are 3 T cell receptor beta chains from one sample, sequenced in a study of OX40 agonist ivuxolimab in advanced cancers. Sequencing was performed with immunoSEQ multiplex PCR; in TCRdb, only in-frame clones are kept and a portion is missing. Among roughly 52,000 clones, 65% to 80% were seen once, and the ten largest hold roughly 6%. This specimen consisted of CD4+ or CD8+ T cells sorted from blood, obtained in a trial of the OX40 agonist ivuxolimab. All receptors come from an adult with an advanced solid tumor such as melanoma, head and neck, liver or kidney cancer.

CDR3 sequence (DNA): TGTGCCAGCAGTCGGGATCCGTGGCGGGGCTACACCTTC. It encodes CASSRDPWRGYTF. The V gene is TRBV28, the J gene TRBJ1-2; D remains unclear. In germline, CDR1 is MDHEN, CDR2 SYDVKM. The CDR3 is 13 amino acids. Trimming removed 5 bases at V and 8 bases at J, with 15 bases between.

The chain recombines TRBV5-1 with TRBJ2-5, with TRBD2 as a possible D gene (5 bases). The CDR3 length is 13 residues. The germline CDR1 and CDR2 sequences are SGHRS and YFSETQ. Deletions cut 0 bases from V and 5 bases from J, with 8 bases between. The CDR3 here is CASSLGTGETQYF. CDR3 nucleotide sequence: TGCGCCAGCAGCTTGGGGACGGGGGAGACCCAGTACTTC.

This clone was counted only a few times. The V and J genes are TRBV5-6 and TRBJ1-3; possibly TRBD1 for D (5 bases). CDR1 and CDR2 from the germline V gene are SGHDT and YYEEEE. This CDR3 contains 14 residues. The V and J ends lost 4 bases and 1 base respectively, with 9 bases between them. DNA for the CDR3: TGTGCCAGCAGCAAGGACACTTCTGGAAACACCATATATTTT. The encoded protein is CASSKDTSGNTIYF.